The table lists the clone carrying this TCR beta chain with a few counts. Original methodology: Amplification with reference gene primers provided the estimates of nucleated cell counts. Sequenced by immunoSEQ multiplex PCR; TCRdb stores in-frame clones only, minus some. V, J and clone size are those of that table, while D and trimming were read from the DNA. The data show about 160,000 clones, around 84% seen once. The germline V gene encodes CDR1 SGHNT and CDR2 YYREEE (reference sequence). The CDR3 has 15 residues. Losses at the gene ends were 10 bases for V and 2 bases for J; bases not matched to a gene: 12. This sample is drawn from a study of blood T cell repertoires in COVID-19. Study as a whole: Both acute and convalescent COVID-19 samples were obtained from the United States, Italy and Spain. PBMCs, B-cell-depleted T cells, or T cells provided the cDNA or gDNA that made up the material.

The chain employs TRBV5-4 and TRBJ2-3, with 8 bases aligning to TRBD2. The receptor was derived from a human donor with acute or convalescent COVID-19. The donor label of this sample is uncertain. Material: peripheral blood. CDR3 loop: CAVQRAGGSTDTQYF. The DNA for the CDR3 is TGTGCCGTCCAGCGGGCGGGGGGTTCCACAGATACGCAGTATTTT.